The 9 T cell receptor beta chains below were found in one sample sequenced in a study of T cells expressing NK-cell markers. TCRdb re-analyzed the 5' RACE reads; it lists each CDR3 protein once, without DNA. This sample contains about 380,000 distinct CDR3 sequences. The sequenced material came from blood T cells: a sorted CD56 or NKG2C T cell subset, CD4+ or CD8+ T cells, or bulk PBMC T cells (not recorded which). The receptors come from a man aged 18-69 years in good health.

The chain couples TRBV7-9 to TRBJ2-3; TCRdb names TRBD1, which stays unverified in the absence of DNA. The CDR3 contains 15 residues. CDR1 and CDR2 (germline): SEHNR, FQNEAQ (reference sequence). CDR3 protein: CASSYMGPTGDTQYF.

The chain combines TRBV5-4 with TRBJ2-5. The V gene's germline CDR1 is SGHNT and CDR2 YYREEE (reference sequence). The CDR3 consists of 15 residues. The CDR3 loop is CASSFASGGQETQYF.

The chain joins TRBV6-6 to TRBJ1-5. The CDR3 contains 12 residues. The germline CDR1 and CDR2 sequences are MNHNY and SVGAGI (reference sequence). CDR3 in amino acids: CALGDGDQPQHF.

This chain links TRBV7-6 with TRBJ2-5; TCRdb's D call of TRBD2 is untestable without DNA. The germline V gene has CDR1 SGHVS and CDR2 FNYEAQ. This CDR3 contains 15 residues. The CDR3: CASSSGTSYQETQYF.

The chain couples TRBV2 to TRBJ2-7; absent DNA, TCRdb's TRBD2 call cannot be checked. CDR1 SNHLY and CDR2 FYNNEI come from the germline V gene. There are 12 residues in the CDR3. The CDR3 here is CASRPPRDEQYF.

V and J are TRBV12-3 or TRBV12-4 and TRBJ2-5; absent DNA, TCRdb's TRBD2 call cannot be checked. This CDR3 is 15 amino acids long. CDR3 residues: CASSFWVVGQETQYF.

The chain has TRBV20-1 and TRBJ2-1; as DNA is missing, the TRBD2 call by TCRdb cannot be tested. There are 16 residues in the CDR3. From germline, CDR1 is DFQATT and CDR2 SNEGSKA (reference sequence). CDR3 in amino acids: CSARDAQRGSSNEQFF.

The rearrangement uses TRBV6-1 and TRBJ2-7; TCRdb calls TRBD1, which cannot be checked without DNA. The CDR3 sequence is 13 residues long. Germline lookup yields CDR1 MNHNS and CDR2 SASEGT. CDR3 in amino acids: CASSERTGDEQYF.

The gene calls are TRBV7-9 and TRBJ2-2. CDR1 is SEHNR, CDR2 FQNEAQ, per germline (reference sequence). The CDR3 is 16 residues long. CDR3 sequence reads: CASSLSRATNTGELFF.